A selection of T cell receptor beta chains follows, all from one sample in a study of memory B cells and T cells in multiple sclerosis. Sequenced by immunoSEQ multiplex PCR; TCRdb stores in-frame clones only, minus some. The sample has around 30,000 clones, 86% seen once. These receptors have no known antigen. The sequenced material came from PBMCs from blood kept in culture. Every receptor here comes from a human donor with multiple sclerosis. The CDR3 runs from the conserved cysteine through the conserved F or W. The D gene is left open where the match is weak. Only some rows state a clone size, as once, few, many or a class for expanded clones.

v_call	cdr3_length	d_call	j_call	clone_size	cdr3_aa	cdr3_nt
TRBV7-2	12	.	TRBJ2-2	.	CASSLGPGELFF	TGTGCCAGCAGCCTTGGCCCCGGGGAGCTGTTTTTT
TRBV7-9	16	.	TRBJ2-7	.	CASSLVSGQYSYEQYF	TGTGCCAGCAGCTTAGTCTCAGGACAGTACTCCTACGAGCAGTACTTC
TRBV11-2	14	TRBD1	TRBJ2-7	.	CASTWTGGINEQYF	TGTGCCAGCACCTGGACAGGGGGGATCAACGAGCAGTACTTC
TRBV5-1	16	.	TRBJ2-2	once	CASSLAGKGNTGELFF	TGCGCCAGCAGCTTGGCCGGGAAGGGGAACACCGGGGAGCTGTTTTTT
TRBV27	18	.	TRBJ2-3	.	CASSPSPSGRGYPDTQYF	TGTGCCAGCAGTCCTTCGCCCTCGGGACGGGGGTACCCAGATACGCAGTATTTT
TRBV28	16	.	TRBJ2-1	.	CASSSSGVGSYNEQFF	TGTGCCAGCAGTTCATCAGGGGTAGGCTCCTACAATGAGCAGTTCTTC
TRBV30	13	.	TRBJ1-2	.	CAWSGSGSYGYTF	TGTGCCTGGAGTGGGTCCGGCAGCTATGGCTACACCTTC
TRBV11-3	15	TRBD1	TRBJ2-1	.	CASSASGQGAYEQFF	TGTGCCAGCAGCGCCTCGGGACAGGGGGCATATGAGCAGTTCTTC
TRBV7-9	15	.	TRBJ2-1	few	CASSFGSSSYNEQFF	TGTGCCAGCAGCTTCGGATCAAGCTCCTACAATGAGCAGTTCTTC
TRBV11-2	17	TRBD2	TRBJ2-7	.	CASSPTSGSGISYEQYF	TGTGCCAGCAGTCCGACTAGCGGGAGCGGAATCTCCTACGAGCAGTACTTC
TRBV5-6	16	.	TRBJ2-3	.	CASSLEEGVATDTQYF	TGTGCCAGCAGCTTGGAAGAGGGAGTAGCTACAGATACGCAGTATTTT
TRBV6-5	14	.	TRBJ2-5	.	CASRAAQLRETQYF	TGTGCCAGCAGAGCGGCGCAACTCCGAGAGACCCAGTACTTC
TRBV5-1	16	TRBD2	TRBJ2-3	.	CASSLSGRGNTDTQYF	TGCGCCAGCAGCTTGAGTGGGCGGGGGAACACAGATACGCAGTATTTT
TRBV11-2	13	.	TRBJ1-1	.	CASSLVLGHEAFF	TGTGCCAGCAGCTTAGTTTTAGGCCACGAAGCTTTCTTT
TRBV2	13	.	TRBJ1-6	once	CASSDGSNSPLHF	TGTGCCAGCAGTGATGGATCAAATTCACCCCTCCACTTT
TRBV11-2	15	.	TRBJ2-2	.	CASSLAVREAGELFF	TGTGCCAGCAGCTTAGCAGTCAGAGAAGCCGGGGAGCTGTTTTTT
TRBV7-3	13	.	TRBJ2-2	.	CASSLRNTGELFF	TGTGCCAGCAGCTTAAGGAACACCGGGGAGCTGTTTTTT
TRBV6-1	15	TRBD1	TRBJ2-7	.	CASSDMRTGAYEQYF	TGTGCCAGCAGTGATATGCGGACAGGGGCGTACGAGCAGTACTTC
TRBV5-1	20	TRBD1	TRBJ2-6	.	CASSLNTRTGAVSGANVLTF	TGCGCCAGCAGCTTAAACACACGGACAGGGGCCGTCTCTGGGGCCAACGTCCTGACTTTC
TRBV9	15	.	TRBJ2-1	.	CASSENLGVSNEQFF	TGTGCCAGCAGTGAAAATTTGGGAGTGAGCAATGAGCAGTTCTTC
TRBV11-3	14	.	TRBJ2-2	.	CASSKGGYTGELFF	TGTGCCAGCAGCAAGGGGGGGTACACCGGGGAGCTGTTTTTT
TRBV11-2	15	TRBD2	TRBJ2-7	.	CASSTTGTSGYEQYF	TGTGCCAGCAGCACGACGGGGACTAGCGGGTACGAGCAGTACTTC
TRBV27	15	TRBD1	TRBJ2-5	.	CASRKRDRGQETQYF	TGTGCCAGCAGAAAAAGGGACAGGGGGCAAGAGACCCAGTACTTC
TRBV7-3	13	.	TRBJ2-3	.	CASSQTPGDTQYF	TGTGCCAGCAGCCAGACCCCTGGGGATACGCAGTATTTT
TRBV10-3	13	TRBD2	TRBJ2-5	.	CAIRDSGSETQYF	TGTGCCATCAGAGATAGCGGGAGCGAGACCCAGTACTTC
TRBV6-1	15	.	TRBJ1-2	.	CASQRHGEGDYGYTF	TGTGCCAGCCAACGACATGGGGAGGGTGACTATGGCTACACCTTC
TRBV4-2	16	TRBD2	TRBJ2-3	.	CASSSGLAGGTDTQYF	TGTGCCAGCAGCTCGGGACTAGCGGGAGGCACAGATACGCAGTATTTT
TRBV5-1	16	.	TRBJ1-1	few	CASSRDIPSMNTEAFF	TGCGCCAGCAGCCGAGACATACCGTCTATGAACACTGAAGCTTTCTTT
TRBV27	14	.	TRBJ2-2	once	CASSLGRNTGELFF	TGTGCCAGCAGTTTGGGACGAAACACCGGGGAGCTGTTTTTT
TRBV5-1	12	.	TRBJ2-3	.	CASSLTPDTQYF	TGCGCCAGCAGCCTAACACCAGATACGCAGTATTTT
TRBV5-1	13	.	TRBJ1-1	.	CASSFRVNTEAFF	TGCGCCAGCAGCTTTAGAGTTAACACTGAAGCTTTCTTT
TRBV10-2	14	TRBD2	TRBJ2-1	.	CASNKRGGWDEQFF	TGCGCCAGCAATAAGCGGGGGGGCTGGGATGAGCAGTTCTTC
TRBV28	14	TRBD2	TRBJ2-7	.	CASRNSGRVYEQYF	TGTGCCAGCCGAAATAGCGGGAGGGTCTACGAGCAGTACTTC
TRBV27	17	TRBD1	TRBJ2-6	.	CASSLLGQYSGANVLTF	TGTGCCAGCAGTTTATTGGGACAGTACTCTGGGGCCAACGTCCTGACTTTC
TRBV12-5	15	.	TRBJ2-1	.	CASGLGGVSGNEQFF	TGTGCTAGTGGTTTGGGCGGGGTTTCTGGGAATGAGCAGTTCTTC
TRBV5-4	14	TRBD1	TRBJ2-1	.	CASSADRGDAEQFF	TGTGCCAGCAGCGCGGACAGGGGCGACGCTGAGCAGTTCTTC
TRBV5-1	16	.	TRBJ1-2	.	CASSLALGSGTYGYTF	TGCGCCAGCAGCTTGGCATTGGGCTCCGGCACCTATGGCTACACCTTC
TRBV28	15	.	TRBJ1-4	.	CASSPPRDGGEKLFF	TGTGCCAGCAGTCCGCCCAGGGACGGCGGTGAAAAACTGTTTTTT
TRBV5-1	14	.	TRBJ2-7	.	CASSSGLVLGEQYF	TGCGCCAGCAGCTCCGGGCTAGTGTTAGGCGAGCAGTACTTC
TRBV5-1	16	TRBD2	TRBJ2-1	once	CASSGVSAGPGDEQFF	TGCGCCAGCAGCGGGGTTTCAGCGGGGCCGGGGGATGAGCAGTTCTTC
TRBV20-1	9	.	TRBJ2-7	.	CSANYEQYF	TGCAGTGCGAACTACGAGCAGTACTTC
TRBV7-6	15	.	TRBJ2-5	once	CASSLGAGYGETQYF	TGTGCCAGCAGCTTAGGGGCAGGGTATGGAGAGACCCAGTACTTC
TRBV5-1	15	TRBD1	TRBJ1-1	.	CASSLGGQGKTEAFF	TGCGCCAGCAGCTTGGGGGGACAGGGGAAAACTGAAGCTTTCTTT
TRBV5-6	16	TRBD1	TRBJ1-2	.	CASSVTGGRANYGYTF	TGTGCCAGCAGCGTGACAGGGGGCAGAGCTAACTATGGCTACACCTTC
TRBV7-3	15	TRBD2	TRBJ2-3	.	CASSLLADRTDTQYF	TGTGCCAGCAGCTTACTAGCGGATCGCACAGATACGCAGTATTTT
TRBV7-2	16	.	TRBJ1-2	.	CASSQISGDPLHGYTF	TGTGCCAGCAGCCAAATCTCCGGGGACCCGCTCCATGGCTACACCTTC
TRBV5-4	14	.	TRBJ2-7	.	CASSPHNSFYEQYF	TGTGCCAGCAGCCCGCACAATTCTTTCTACGAGCAGTACTTC
TRBV5-1	16	TRBD2	TRBJ2-2	.	CASSYGTSVNTGELFF	TGCGCCAGCAGCTACGGGACTAGCGTGAACACCGGGGAGCTGTTTTTT
TRBV29-1	10	.	TRBJ1-1	.	CSVDGGTAFF	TGCAGCGTTGATGGGGGCACAGCTTTCTTT
TRBV28	16	TRBD2	TRBJ2-1	.	CASSSVGAGVGSGQFF	TGTGCCAGCAGTTCCGTGGGAGCGGGAGTCGGGTCGGGGCAGTTCTTC
TRBV28	19	.	TRBJ2-1	once	CASSTYFPLRTAGWDEQFF	TGTGCCAGCAGTACTTATTTCCCTCTCCGGACGGCCGGGTGGGATGAGCAGTTCTTC
TRBV27	11	.	TRBJ2-1	.	CASSLANEQFF	TGTGCCAGCAGTTTAGCGAATGAGCAGTTCTTC